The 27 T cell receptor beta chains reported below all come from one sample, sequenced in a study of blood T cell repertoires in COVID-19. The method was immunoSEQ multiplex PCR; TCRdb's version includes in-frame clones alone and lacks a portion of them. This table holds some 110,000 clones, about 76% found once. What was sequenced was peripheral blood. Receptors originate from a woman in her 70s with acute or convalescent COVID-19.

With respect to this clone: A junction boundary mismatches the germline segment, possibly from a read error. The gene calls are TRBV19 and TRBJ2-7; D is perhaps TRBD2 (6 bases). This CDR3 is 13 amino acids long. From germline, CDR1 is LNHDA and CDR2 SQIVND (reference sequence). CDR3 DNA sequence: TGTGCCAGTAGCATCGGGACGGGACTCTGGCCGAACTTC. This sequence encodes CASSIGTGLWPNF. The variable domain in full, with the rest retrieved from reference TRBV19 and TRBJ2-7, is DGGITQSPKYLFRKEGQNVTLSCEQNLNHDAMYWYRQDPGQGLRLIYYSQIVNDFQKGDIAEGYSVSREKKESFPLTVTSAQKNPTAFYLCASSIGTGLWPNFGPGTRLTVT.

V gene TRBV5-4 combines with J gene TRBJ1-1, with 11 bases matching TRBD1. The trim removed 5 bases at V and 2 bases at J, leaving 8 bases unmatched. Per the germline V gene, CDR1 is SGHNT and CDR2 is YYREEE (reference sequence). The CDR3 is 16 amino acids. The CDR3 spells CASSPGTGGGNTEAFF. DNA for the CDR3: TGTGCCAGCAGTCCCGGGACAGGGGGAGGAAACACTGAAGCTTTCTTT.

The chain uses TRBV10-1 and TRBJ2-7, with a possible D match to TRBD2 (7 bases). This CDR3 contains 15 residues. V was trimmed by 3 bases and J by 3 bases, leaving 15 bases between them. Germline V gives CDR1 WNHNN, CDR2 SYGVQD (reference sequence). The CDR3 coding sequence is TGCGCCAGCAGTGATTGGGGGGGGCCTAGCTACGAGCAGTACTTC. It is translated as CASSDWGGPSYEQYF.

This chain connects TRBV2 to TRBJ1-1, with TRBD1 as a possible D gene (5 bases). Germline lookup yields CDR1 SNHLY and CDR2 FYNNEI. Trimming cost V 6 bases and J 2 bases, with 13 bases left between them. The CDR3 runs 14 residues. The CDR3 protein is CASRARQTNTEAFF. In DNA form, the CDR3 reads TGTGCCAGCAGGGCCAGACAGACTAACACTGAAGCTTTCTTT.

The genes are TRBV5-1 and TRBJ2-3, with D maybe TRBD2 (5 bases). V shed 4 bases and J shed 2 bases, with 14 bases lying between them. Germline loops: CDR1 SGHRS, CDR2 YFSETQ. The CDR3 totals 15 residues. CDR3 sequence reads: CASSMVRAYTDTQYF. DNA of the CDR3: TGCGCCAGCAGCATGGTGAGGGCCTACACAGATACGCAGTATTTT.

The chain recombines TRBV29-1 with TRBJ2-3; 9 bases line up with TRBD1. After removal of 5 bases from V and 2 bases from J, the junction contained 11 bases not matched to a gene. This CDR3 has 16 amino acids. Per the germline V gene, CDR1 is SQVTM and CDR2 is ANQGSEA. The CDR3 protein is CSVSHIQGANTDTQYF. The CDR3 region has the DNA TGCAGCGTTAGCCACATACAGGGGGCAAACACAGATACGCAGTATTTT.

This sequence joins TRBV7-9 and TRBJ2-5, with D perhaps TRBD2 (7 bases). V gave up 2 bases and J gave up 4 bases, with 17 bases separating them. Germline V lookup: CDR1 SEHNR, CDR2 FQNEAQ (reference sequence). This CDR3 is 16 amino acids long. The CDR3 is CASSLSIIGGRETQYF. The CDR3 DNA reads TGTGCCAGCAGCTTATCGATAATCGGGGGGCGAGAGACCCAGTACTTC.

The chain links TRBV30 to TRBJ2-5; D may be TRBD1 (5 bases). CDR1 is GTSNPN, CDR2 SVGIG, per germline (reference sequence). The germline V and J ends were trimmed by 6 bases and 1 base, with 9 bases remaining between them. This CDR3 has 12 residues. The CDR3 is CACRQSQETQYF. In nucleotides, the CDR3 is TGTGCCTGTCGACAGTCCCAAGAGACCCAGTACTTC.

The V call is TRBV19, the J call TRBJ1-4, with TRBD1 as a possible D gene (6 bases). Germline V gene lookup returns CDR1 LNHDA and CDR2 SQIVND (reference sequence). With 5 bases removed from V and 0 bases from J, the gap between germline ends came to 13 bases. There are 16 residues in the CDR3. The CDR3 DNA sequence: TGTGCCAGTAGTTCCCGGGACACTGCAACTAATGAAAAACTGTTTTTT. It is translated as CASSSRDTATNEKLFF.

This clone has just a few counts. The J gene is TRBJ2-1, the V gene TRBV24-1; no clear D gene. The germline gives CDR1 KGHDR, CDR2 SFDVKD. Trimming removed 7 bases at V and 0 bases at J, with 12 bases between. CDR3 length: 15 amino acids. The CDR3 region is CATSPPLSSYNEQFF. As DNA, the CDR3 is TGTGCCACCAGCCCCCCATTGAGCTCCTACAATGAGCAGTTCTTC.

The CDR3: CASSLNRVRNTIYF. The CDR3 DNA reads as TGTGCCAGCAGCTTGAACAGAGTTAGAAACACCATATATTTT. The chain couples TRBV7-9 to TRBJ1-3; D unresolved. Deletions cut 3 bases from V and 5 bases from J, with 11 bases between. This CDR3 contains 14 residues. Germline CDR1 SEHNR, CDR2 FQNEAQ (reference sequence).

This chain's CDR3 is CASSQDPMTGNNEKLFF. CDR3 in DNA: TGTGCCAGCAGCCAAGATCCCATGACCGGGAATAATGAAAAACTGTTTTTT. The chain recombines TRBV4-2 with TRBJ1-4; D gene unclear. Germline CDR1 LGHNA, CDR2 YNFKEQ. The CDR3 spans 17 residues. The V and J ends lost 0 bases and 4 bases respectively, with 15 bases between them.

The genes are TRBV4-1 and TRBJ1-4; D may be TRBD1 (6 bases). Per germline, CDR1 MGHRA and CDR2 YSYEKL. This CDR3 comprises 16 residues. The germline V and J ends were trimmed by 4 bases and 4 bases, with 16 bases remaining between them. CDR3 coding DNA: TGCGCCAGCAGCCGACGGCCCGGGACAAGTAATGAAAAACTGTTTTTT. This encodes CASSRRPGTSNEKLFF.

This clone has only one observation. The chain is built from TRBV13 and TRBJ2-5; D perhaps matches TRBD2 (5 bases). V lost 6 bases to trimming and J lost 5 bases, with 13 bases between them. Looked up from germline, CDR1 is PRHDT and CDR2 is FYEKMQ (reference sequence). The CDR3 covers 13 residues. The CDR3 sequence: CASRTRIGETQYF. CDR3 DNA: TGTGCCAGCAGAACTAGGATCGGGGAGACCCAGTACTTC. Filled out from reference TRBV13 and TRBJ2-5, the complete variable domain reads AAGVIQSPRHLIKEKRETATLKCYPIPRHDTVYWYQQGPGQDPQFLISFYEKMQSDKGSIPDRFSAQQFSDYHSELNMSSLELGDSALYFCASRTRIGETQYFGPGTRLLVL.

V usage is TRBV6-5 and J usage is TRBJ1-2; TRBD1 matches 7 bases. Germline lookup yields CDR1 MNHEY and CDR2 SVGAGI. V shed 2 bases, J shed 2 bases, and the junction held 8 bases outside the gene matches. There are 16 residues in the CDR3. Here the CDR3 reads CASSYGSTGFNYGYTF. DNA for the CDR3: TGTGCCAGCAGTTACGGGTCGACAGGGTTCAACTATGGCTACACCTTC.

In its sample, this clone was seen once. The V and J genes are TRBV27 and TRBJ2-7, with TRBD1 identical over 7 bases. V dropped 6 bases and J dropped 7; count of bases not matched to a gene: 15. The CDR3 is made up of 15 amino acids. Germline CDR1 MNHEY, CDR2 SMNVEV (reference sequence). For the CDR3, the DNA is TGTGCCAGCAGCCGAATAACAGGGGTAGTGGGAGAGCAGTACTTC. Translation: CASSRITGVVGEQYF.

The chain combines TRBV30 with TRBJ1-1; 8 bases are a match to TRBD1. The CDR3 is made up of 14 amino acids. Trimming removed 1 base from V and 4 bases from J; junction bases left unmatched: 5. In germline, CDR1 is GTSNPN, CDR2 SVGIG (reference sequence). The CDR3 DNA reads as TGTGCCTGGAGTGAGGGACAGGTGGGCACTGAAGCTTTCTTT. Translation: CAWSEGQVGTEAFF. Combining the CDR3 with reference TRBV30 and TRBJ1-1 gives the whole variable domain SQTIHQWPATLVQPVGSPLSLECTVEGTSNPNLYWYRQAAGRGLQLLFYSVGIGQISSEVPQNLSASRPQDRQFILSSKKLLLSDSGFYLCAWSEGQVGTEAFFGQGTRLTVV.

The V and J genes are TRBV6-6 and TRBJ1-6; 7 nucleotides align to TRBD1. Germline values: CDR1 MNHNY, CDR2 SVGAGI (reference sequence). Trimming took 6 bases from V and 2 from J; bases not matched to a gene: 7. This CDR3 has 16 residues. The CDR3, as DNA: TGTGCCAGCAGCAAAACAGGGGAGACCTATAATTCACCCCTCCACTTT. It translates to CASSKTGETYNSPLHF.

As DNA, the CDR3 is TGTGCCAGTAGTATAGGGGAGAACTTAGGACAGCCCAATGGCTACACCTTC. Its translation: CASSIGENLGQPNGYTF. J is TRBJ1-2 and V is TRBV19; weak D call: TRBD1 (6 bases). Between the trimmed V and J ends, which lost 1 base and 6 bases, there was a span of 21 bases. Per the germline V gene, CDR1 is LNHDA and CDR2 is SQIVND (reference sequence). This CDR3 is built from 17 residues.

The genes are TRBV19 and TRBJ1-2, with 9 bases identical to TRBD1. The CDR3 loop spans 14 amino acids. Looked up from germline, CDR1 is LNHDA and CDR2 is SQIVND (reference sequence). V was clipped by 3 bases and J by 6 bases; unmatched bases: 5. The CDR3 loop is CASSIMDRGDGYTF. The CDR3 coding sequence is TGTGCCAGTAGTATCATGGACAGGGGAGATGGCTACACCTTC. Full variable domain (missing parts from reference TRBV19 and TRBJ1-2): DGGITQSPKYLFRKEGQNVTLSCEQNLNHDAMYWYRQDPGQGLRLIYYSQIVNDFQKGDIAEGYSVSREKKESFPLTVTSAQKNPTAFYLCASSIMDRGDGYTFGSGTRLTVV.

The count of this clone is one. DNA for the CDR3: TGTGCCAGCAGCCCGAAAATCTACCGGGACAGGGGATTGCAGCCCCAGCATTTT. Its protein is CASSPKIYRDRGLQPQHF. The rearrangement links TRBV5-8 to TRBJ1-5; 10 bases line up with TRBD1. In germline, CDR1 is SGHTS, CDR2 YDEGEE. The CDR3 length is 18 residues. V dropped 4 bases and J dropped 7; count of bases not matched to a gene: 17. Filled out from reference TRBV5-8 and TRBJ1-5, the complete variable domain reads EAGVTQSPTHLIKTRGQQATLRCSPISGHTSVYWYQQALGLGLQFLLWYDEGEERNRGNFPPRFSGRQFPNYSSELNVNALELEDSALYLCASSPKIYRDRGLQPQHFGDGTRLSIL.

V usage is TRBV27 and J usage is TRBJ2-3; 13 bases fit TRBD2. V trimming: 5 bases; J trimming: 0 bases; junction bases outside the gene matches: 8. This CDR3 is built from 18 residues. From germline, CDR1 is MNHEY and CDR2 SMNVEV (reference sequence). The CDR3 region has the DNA TGTGCCAGCAGTCTACTGGGACTAGCGGGGCCGAGCACAGATACGCAGTATTTT. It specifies CASSLLGLAGPSTDTQYF.

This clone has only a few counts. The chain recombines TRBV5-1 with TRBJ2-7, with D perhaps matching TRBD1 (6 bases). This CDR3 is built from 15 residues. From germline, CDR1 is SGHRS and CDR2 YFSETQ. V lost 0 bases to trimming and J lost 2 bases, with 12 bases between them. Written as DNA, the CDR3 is TGCGCCAGCAGCTTGGACGGGACAAGGGCCTACGAGCAGTACTTC. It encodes CASSLDGTRAYEQYF.

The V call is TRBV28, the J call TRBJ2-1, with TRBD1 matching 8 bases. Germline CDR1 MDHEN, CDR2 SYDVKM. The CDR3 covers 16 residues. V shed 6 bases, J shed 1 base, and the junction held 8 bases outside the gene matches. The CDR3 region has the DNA TGTGCCAGCAGAGCCCAGGGGGCTGGTTCCTACAATGAGCAGTTCTTC. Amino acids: CASRAQGAGSYNEQFF.

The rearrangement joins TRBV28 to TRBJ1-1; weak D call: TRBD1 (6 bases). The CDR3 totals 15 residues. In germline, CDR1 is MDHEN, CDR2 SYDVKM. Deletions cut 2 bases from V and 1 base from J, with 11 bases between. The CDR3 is CASSLGAQGNTEAFF. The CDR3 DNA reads TGTGCCAGCAGTTTAGGCGCACAGGGGAACACTGAAGCTTTCTTT. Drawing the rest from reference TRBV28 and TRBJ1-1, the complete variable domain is DVKVTQSSRYLVKRTGEKVFLECVQDMDHENMFWYRQDPGLGLRLIYFSYDVKMKEKGDIPEGYSVSREKKERFSLILESASTNQTSMYLCASSLGAQGNTEAFFGQGTRLTVV.

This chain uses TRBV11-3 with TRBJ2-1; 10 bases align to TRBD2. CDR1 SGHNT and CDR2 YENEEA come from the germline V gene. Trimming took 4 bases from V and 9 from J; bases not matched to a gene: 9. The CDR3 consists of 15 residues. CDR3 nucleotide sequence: TGTGCCAGCAGCTCTAGGACTAGCGGAAAGACTGAGCAGTTCTTC. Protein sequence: CASSSRTSGKTEQFF. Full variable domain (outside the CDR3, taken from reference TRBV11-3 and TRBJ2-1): EAGVVQSPRYKIIEKKQPVAFWCNPISGHNTLYWYLQNLGQGPELLIRYENEEAVDDSQLPKDRFSAERLKGVDSTLKIQPAELGDSAVYLCASSSRTSGKTEQFFGPGTRLTVL.

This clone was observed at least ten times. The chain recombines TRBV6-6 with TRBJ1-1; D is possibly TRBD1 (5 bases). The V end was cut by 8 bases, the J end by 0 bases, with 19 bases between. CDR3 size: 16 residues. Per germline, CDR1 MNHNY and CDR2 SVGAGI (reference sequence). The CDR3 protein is CASDAGRNSMNTEAFF. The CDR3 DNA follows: TGTGCCAGCGACGCAGGGAGGAATAGTATGAACACTGAAGCTTTCTTT.